A single sample gave rise to the 20 T cell receptor beta chains below, sequenced in a study of regulatory T cells. Study outcomes and limitations: In CD3G-deficient patients, conventional CD4+ T cells were enriched for hydrophobic CDR3 residues at positions 6 and 7.

Amplification used 52 TRBV primers and 13 TRBJ primers. Sequencing was performed with immunoSEQ multiplex PCR; in TCRdb, only in-frame clones are kept and a portion is missing. The sample lists some 15,000 clones; 80% to 90% were seen once. No antigen has been assigned to these receptors. Sequencing used conventional CD4+ T cells sorted from blood. The receptors stem from a person aged 25 to 39 with CD3G deficiency.

J is TRBJ2-7 and V is TRBV7-9, with 8 bases identical to TRBD1. Looked up from germline, CDR1 is SEHNR and CDR2 is FQNEAQ (reference sequence). The V and J ends lost 4 bases and 5 bases, in that order; junction bases with no gene match: 4. The CDR3 has 13 amino acids. In DNA form, the CDR3 reads TGTGCCAGCAGCTCCTCAGGGGGCAACGAGCAGTACTTC. It encodes CASSSSGGNEQYF.

This chain joins TRBV5-1 and TRBJ2-5, with 7 bases lining up with TRBD2. Germline V gene lookup returns CDR1 SGHRS and CDR2 YFSETQ. The V and J ends lost 0 bases and 2 bases, in that order; junction bases with no gene match: 4. The CDR3 covers 15 residues. The CDR3: CASSLVPAGQETQYF. The CDR3 DNA reads TGCGCCAGCAGCTTGGTTCCAGCGGGGCAAGAGACCCAGTACTTC.

This clone was seen a handful of times. This chain joins TRBV6-1 and TRBJ2-3; no clear D. The CDR3 contains 12 residues. Trimming took off 2 bases at V and 7 bases at J, with 7 bases between the two ends. Per the germline V gene, CDR1 is MNHNS and CDR2 is SASEGT. As DNA, the CDR3 is TGTGCCAGCAGTGAAATAGGGAATACGCAGTATTTT. Its translation is CASSEIGNTQYF.

The gene calls are TRBV6-1 and TRBJ2-5, with 9 bases fitting TRBD1. The germline V gene encodes CDR1 MNHNS and CDR2 SASEGT. CDR3 length equals 15 residues. Losses at the gene ends were 3 bases for V and 5 bases for J; bases not matched to a gene: 7. As DNA, the CDR3 is TGTGCCAGCAGTGACCTCGGGACAGGGCAGGAGACCCAGTACTTC. Translation gives CASSDLGTGQETQYF.

This chain links TRBV27 with TRBJ2-3; possibly TRBD1 for D (6 bases). The CDR3 runs 18 residues. V lost 5 bases and J lost 7, with 28 bases in between. Per the germline V gene, CDR1 is MNHEY and CDR2 is SMNVEV (reference sequence). As DNA, the CDR3 is TGTGCCAGCAGTGCGGGTCGCAGGGGCGCACGGTCGGGGAATACGCAGTATTTT. Its protein is CASSAGRRGARSGNTQYF.

The genes are TRBV7-6 and TRBJ2-5; D gene unclear. Germline loops: CDR1 SGHVS, CDR2 FNYEAQ. CDR3 length equals 12 residues. The V gene lost 1 base and the J gene lost 5 bases, with 5 bases spanning the gap. In nucleotides, the CDR3 is TGTGCCAGCAGCTTAGATGGCGAGACCCAGTACTTC. This sequence encodes CASSLDGETQYF.

The rearrangement links TRBV7-8 to TRBJ2-2; TRBD1 agrees at 9 bases. Trimming took 3 bases from V and 6 from J; bases not matched to a gene: 8. CDR3 size: 16 residues. Germline values: CDR1 SGHVS, CDR2 FQNEAQ. The CDR3: CASSFSGTGRPGELFF. CDR3 DNA sequence: TGTGCCAGCAGCTTTTCCGGGACAGGGCGGCCCGGGGAGCTGTTTTTT.

The J gene is TRBJ1-1, the V gene TRBV28; D call uncertain. The CDR3 consists of 13 residues. The germline V and J ends were trimmed by 4 bases and 2 bases, with 8 bases remaining between them. Germline V lookup: CDR1 MDHEN, CDR2 SYDVKM. The CDR3 sequence is CASSSTLNTEAFF. The CDR3 DNA is TGTGCCAGCAGTTCCACCTTAAACACTGAAGCTTTCTTT. The complete variable domain, with remaining parts taken from reference TRBV28 and TRBJ1-1, reads DVKVTQSSRYLVKRTGEKVFLECVQDMDHENMFWYRQDPGLGLRLIYFSYDVKMKEKGDIPEGYSVSREKKERFSLILESASTNQTSMYLCASSSTLNTEAFFGQGTRLTVV.

The rearrangement joins TRBV7-8 to TRBJ1-3; D is unresolved. Deletions cut 1 base from V and 4 bases from J, with 5 bases between. The germline V gene has CDR1 SGHVS and CDR2 FQNEAQ. This CDR3 is built from 13 residues. The CDR3 region has the DNA TGTGCCAGCAGCTTAGGAACAGGAAACACCATATATTTT. Translated, it gives CASSLGTGNTIYF.

This clone appeared once. The V and J genes are TRBV28 and TRBJ2-7; TRBD1 aligns across 7 bases. V lost 7 bases to trimming and J lost 0 bases; unmatched junction nucleotides: 12. In germline, CDR1 is MDHEN, CDR2 SYDVKM. This CDR3 comprises 16 residues. This chain's CDR3 is CASTPQGQRSSYEQYF. CDR3 in DNA: TGTGCCAGCACCCCGCAGGGACAGCGGAGCTCCTACGAGCAGTACTTC.

The rearrangement joins TRBV11-2 to TRBJ2-2, with 10 bases lining up with TRBD1. The CDR3 totals 15 residues. Germline CDR1 SGHAT, CDR2 FQNNGV. V lost 0 bases and J lost 6; bases outside the gene matches: 1. CDR3 DNA: TGTGCCAGCAGCTTAGAAGGGACAGGGGCCGGGGAGCTGTTTTTT. Amino acids: CASSLEGTGAGELFF.

This sequence joins TRBV5-1 and TRBJ1-1; D is unclear. V lost 1 base and J lost 2, with 9 bases in between. Per germline, CDR1 SGHRS and CDR2 YFSETQ. This CDR3 has 14 residues. CDR3 sequence reads: CASSLTERNTEAFF. The CDR3 DNA reads as TGCGCCAGCAGCTTGACCGAGCGCAACACTGAAGCTTTCTTT. Variable domain in full (rest from reference TRBV5-1 and TRBJ1-1): KAGVTQTPRYLIKTRGQQVTLSCSPISGHRSVSWYQQTPGQGLQFLFEYFSETQRNKGNFPGRFSGRQFSNSRSEMNVSTLELGDSALYLCASSLTERNTEAFFGQGTRLTVV.

This clone was seen more than once but under ten times. The rearrangement links TRBV5-1 to TRBJ2-3, with a possible D match to TRBD1 (5 bases). Deletions cut 3 bases from V and 4 bases from J, with 21 bases between. This CDR3 has 17 residues. CDR1 and CDR2 (germline): SGHRS, YFSETQ. The CDR3 protein is CASSWSPAGSRADTQYF. Written as DNA, the CDR3 is TGCGCCAGCAGCTGGTCCCCGGCAGGAAGCAGGGCAGATACGCAGTATTTT.

This clone showed up just a few times. This chain uses TRBV28 with TRBJ1-5, with TRBD1 matching over 8 bases. V lost 11 bases and J lost 2; bases outside the gene matches: 11. Per germline, CDR1 MDHEN and CDR2 SYDVKM. This CDR3 is built from 15 residues. The CDR3 coding sequence is TGTGCCGCCACACAGGGGGGTCTGGGCAATCAGCCCCAGCATTTT. Protein: CAATQGGLGNQPQHF.

The chain combines TRBV27 with TRBJ2-3; 7 nucleotides match TRBD1. CDR1 is MNHEY and CDR2 is SMNVEV in the germline V gene (reference sequence). The V segment lost 3 bases and the J segment 3 bases; nucleotides outside the gene matches: 0. The CDR3 has 13 residues. The CDR3 coding sequence is TGTGCCAGCAGTTTCAGGGGGACAGATACGCAGTATTTT. This sequence encodes CASSFRGTDTQYF.

The J gene is TRBJ2-1, the V gene TRBV7-9; D gene uncertain. Germline lookup yields CDR1 SEHNR and CDR2 FQNEAQ (reference sequence). This CDR3 spans 11 amino acids. The V end was cut by 9 bases, the J end by 7 bases, with 10 bases between. The CDR3 region has the DNA TGTGCCAGTGCACGATCAAATGAGCAGTTCTTC. Translated: CASARSNEQFF. Combining the CDR3 with reference TRBV7-9 and TRBJ2-1 gives the whole variable domain DTGVSQNPRHKITKRGQNVTFRCDPISEHNRLYWYRQTLGQGPEFLTYFQNEAQLEKSRLLSDRFSAERPKGSFSTLEIQRTEQGDSAMYLCASARSNEQFFGPGTRLTVL.

The chain has TRBV7-2 and TRBJ1-5, with D uncertain. The CDR3 length is 14 residues. The germline CDR1 and CDR2 sequences are SGHTA and FQGNSA. V was pared by 1 base and J by 5 bases, with 9 bases between. The CDR3: CASSLDLFDQPQHF. CDR3 coding DNA: TGTGCCAGCAGCTTAGACCTATTCGATCAGCCCCAGCATTTT.

In this sample, this clone turned up once. This chain joins TRBV19 and TRBJ2-2, with TRBD2 identical over 7 bases. Per the germline V gene, CDR1 is LNHDA and CDR2 is SQIVND (reference sequence). Trimming cost V 7 bases and J 2 bases; bases outside gene matches: 1. The CDR3 is made up of 13 amino acids. CDR3 residues: CASTSGNTGELFF. As DNA, the CDR3 is TGTGCCAGTACTAGCGGAAACACCGGGGAGCTGTTTTTT.

This chain links TRBV14 with TRBJ2-1, with 7 positions matching TRBD2. With 5 bases clipped from V and 0 bases from J, the junction kept 10 bases outside the gene matches. The germline CDR1 and CDR2 sequences are SGHDN and FVKESK. This CDR3 has 17 residues. As DNA, the CDR3 is TGTGCCAGCAGCACCCACGTGGGCGGGAGCTCCTACAATGAGCAGTTCTTC. This sequence encodes CASSTHVGGSSYNEQFF.

V gene TRBV9 combines with J gene TRBJ1-1, with 8 bases lining up with TRBD1. The V segment lost 1 base and the J segment 2 bases; nucleotides outside the gene matches: 4. The CDR3 is 15 amino acids. Germline values: CDR1 SGDLS, CDR2 YYNGEE. DNA for the CDR3: TGTGCCAGCAGCGTACTAGGACAGGGAAACACTGAAGCTTTCTTT. Protein sequence: CASSVLGQGNTEAFF. Full variable domain (missing parts from reference TRBV9 and TRBJ1-1): DSGVTQTPKHLITATGQRVTLRCSPRSGDLSVYWYQQSLDQGLQFLIQYYNGEERAKGNILERFSAQQFPDLHSELNLSSLELGDSALYFCASSVLGQGNTEAFFGQGTRLTVV.